This T cell receptor beta chain originates from a study of CD8+ T cells in alopecia areata. Study at large: Twice daily, treated patients received 5 to 10 mg of oral tofacitinib. Whole-study findings and limits: Under tofacitinib, numerous expanded lesional clonotypes remained detectable in scalp and blood. Possibly as an HLA-related effect, TCR sharing across patients appeared less clear than in mice.

Germline CDR1 is SEHNR and CDR2 is FQNEAQ (reference sequence). V lost 6 bases and J 6 bases, leaving 12 bases between the germline ends. This CDR3 comprises 12 residues. Documented treatment: oral pan-JAK inhibitor, 5-10 mg twice daily. There are a few counts of this clone. Its antigen is unknown. Reverse transcription of extracted RNA yielded cDNA, which provided the sequencing template. Repertoires were generated with immunoSEQ multiplex PCR, while TCRdb's copy carries only in-frame clones and drops some. The sample shows about 110,000 clones, 50% to 75% of them seen only once. This TCR was sampled from a human donor with alopecia areata. The source was CD8+ T cells sorted from blood, collected at week 24, from a patient treated with tofacitinib. This chain uses TRBV7-9 with TRBJ2-7; D possibly corresponds to TRBD2 (5 bases). CDR3 in amino acids: CASSQEGAEQYF. The DNA for the CDR3 is TGTGCCAGCAGTCAAGAGGGTGCCGAGCAGTACTTC.